The rows below give T cell receptor beta chains drawn from one sample of a study of blood T cell repertoires in COVID-19. Clones were read by immunoSEQ multiplex PCR, and TCRdb kept only the in-frame ones, dropping some. The sample carries roughly 300,000 clones, 80% to 90% recorded once. Input material: peripheral blood. These receptor sequences come from a woman aged 25 to 39 with COVID-19, enrolled during active disease. Both conserved end residues are part of each CDR3. The D gene is left open where the match is weak. Size is stated for part of the rows, as once, few or many counts, or as a class when the clone is expanded.

>TRBV7-2|TRBD2|TRBJ2-7|-
CASRKGLAGSYEQYF
TGTGCCAGCCGAAAAGGACTAGCGGGCTCCTACGAGCAGTACTTC
>TRBV30|TRBD1|TRBJ1-5|-
CAWSVQGDQPQHF
TGTGCCTGGAGTGTGCAGGGGGATCAGCCCCAGCATTTT
>TRBV7-9|TRBD1|TRBJ1-2|-
CASSHPTGFPYGYTF
TGTGCCAGCAGCCACCCGACAGGGTTTCCCTATGGCTACACCTTC
>TRBV12-3/TRBV12-4|-|TRBJ2-7|-
CASSSTFYEQYF
TGTGCCAGCAGTTCCACTTTCTACGAGCAGTACTTC
>TRBV7-2|TRBD1|TRBJ2-1|-
CASSLGDRRTNNEQFF
TGTGCCAGCAGCTTAGGGGACAGGAGGACCAACAATGAGCAGTTCTTC
>TRBV6-5|TRBD1|TRBJ1-5|-
CASSSSGGADQPQHF
TGTGCCAGCAGTTCCTCAGGGGGCGCGGATCAGCCCCAGCATTTT
>TRBV11-2|TRBD1|TRBJ1-6|-
CASSLEGRGLGPLHF
TGTGCCAGCAGCTTAGAGGGAAGGGGGCTTGGACCCCTCCACTTT
>TRBV11-2|-|TRBJ1-1|-
CASSLYEDTWPNTEAFF
TGTGCCAGCAGCTTATACGAGGACACTTGGCCGAACACTGAAGCTTTCTTT
>TRBV28|TRBD1|TRBJ2-5|-
CASSGGQGAKETQYF
TGTGCCAGCAGTGGGGGACAGGGGGCGAAGGAGACCCAGTACTTC
>TRBV10-1|-|TRBJ2-2|few
CASSERGRSNTGELFF
TGCGCCAGCAGTGAAAGGGGGAGAAGCAACACCGGGGAGCTGTTTTTT
>TRBV12-3/TRBV12-4|-|TRBJ1-1|-
CASSSSAGNGAFF
TGTGCCAGCAGTTCTTCCGCGGGAAACGGGGCTTTCTTT
>TRBV16|-|TRBJ2-2|-
CASSQGSGYSGELFF
TGTGCCAGCAGCCAAGGGAGCGGGTATTCCGGGGAGCTGTTTTTT
>TRBV12-3/TRBV12-4|-|TRBJ1-5|-
CASSPSNGAPQHF
TGTGCCAGCAGTCCCTCGAACGGAGCGCCCCAGCATTTT
>TRBV6-5|-|TRBJ1-2|-
CASSYSAVYGYTF
TGTGCCAGCAGTTACTCGGCAGTCTATGGCTACACCTTC
>TRBV5-1|TRBD1|TRBJ2-3|once
CASSPQDRAYRGTDTQYF
TGCGCCAGCAGCCCGCAGGACAGGGCTTATAGGGGCACAGATACGCAGTATTTT
>TRBV11-2|-|TRBJ2-1|-
CASSPAGSEQFF
TGTGCCAGCAGCCCGGCGGGAAGTGAGCAGTTCTTC
>TRBV19|-|TRBJ1-2|-
CASSIGSGPYGYTF
TGTGCCAGTAGTATAGGGTCGGGTCCCTATGGCTACACCTTC
>TRBV11-3|-|TRBJ2-3|-
CASAGGRGKESDTQYF
TGTGCCAGTGCGGGGGGCAGGGGGAAGGAGTCAGATACGCAGTATTTT
>TRBV27|TRBD2|TRBJ2-7|-
CASRVYGASGEPYEQYF
TGTGCCAGTAGAGTTTATGGGGCTAGCGGGGAACCCTACGAGCAGTACTTC
>TRBV24-1|TRBD1|TRBJ2-2|-
CATQGQGNTGELFF
TGTGCCACCCAGGGACAGGGCAACACCGGGGAGCTGTTTTTT
>TRBV12-3/TRBV12-4|-|TRBJ1-5|-
CASSFGPGQPQHF
TGTGCCAGCAGTTTTGGTCCAGGTCAGCCCCAGCATTTT
>TRBV3-1/TRBV3-2|-|TRBJ2-2|-
CASSQEARTGELFF
TGTGCCAGCAGCCAAGAGGCCCGTACCGGGGAGCTGTTTTTT
>TRBV28|TRBD1|TRBJ2-2|-
CASSLSRGRTGELFF
TGTGCCAGCAGTTTGTCCAGGGGGCGGACCGGGGAGCTGTTTTTT
>TRBV11-3|TRBD1|TRBJ1-1|-
CASSTGQGGSTEAFF
TGTGCCAGCAGCACAGGACAGGGGGGAAGCACTGAAGCTTTCTTT
>TRBV4-1|-|TRBJ2-5|few
CASSPDQETQYF
TGCGCCAGCAGCCCCGACCAAGAGACCCAGTACTTC
>TRBV11-1|-|TRBJ2-5|-
CASSRSSLETQYF
TGTGCCAGCAGCAGATCCAGTTTGGAGACCCAGTACTTC
>TRBV5-1|-|TRBJ2-3|-
CASSGPSGASTDTQYF
TGCGCCAGCAGCGGACCAAGCGGAGCTAGCACAGATACGCAGTATTTT
>TRBV7-9|-|TRBJ2-7|-
CASSSTARVTYEQYF
TGTGCCAGCAGCTCGACAGCCAGGGTAACCTACGAGCAGTACTTC
>TRBV5-5|TRBD1|TRBJ1-5|few
CASSKGQGNQPQHF
TGTGCCAGCAGCAAAGGACAGGGGAATCAGCCCCAGCATTTT
>TRBV24-1|-|TRBJ1-1|-
CATSDLHETLNTEAFF
TGTGCCACCAGTGATTTGCATGAGACATTGAACACTGAAGCTTTCTTT
>TRBV3-1/TRBV3-2|-|TRBJ2-5|-
CASSQRARGAPQETQYF
TGTGCCAGCAGCCAAAGGGCCCGGGGGGCACCTCAAGAGACCCAGTACTTC
>TRBV9|TRBD1|TRBJ1-5|-
CASSPGTGGGQPQHF
TGTGCCAGCAGCCCTGGGACAGGGGGCGGTCAGCCCCAGCATTTT
>TRBV2|-|TRBJ2-7|-
CASDSSGVEQYF
TGTGCCAGCGACTCCTCAGGGGTCGAGCAGTACTTC
>TRBV5-1|TRBD2|TRBJ2-7|-
CASSLTGGNYEQYF
TGCGCCAGCAGCTTGACGGGGGGGAACTACGAGCAGTACTTC
>TRBV3-1/TRBV3-2|-|TRBJ2-1|-
CASSQNSNEQFF
TGTGCCAGCAGCCAAAATAGCAATGAGCAGTTCTTC
>TRBV3-1/TRBV3-2|TRBD1|TRBJ1-3|-
CASSRVRQGVDGNTIYF
TGTGCCAGCAGCCGGGTAAGACAGGGAGTTGATGGAAACACCATATATTTT